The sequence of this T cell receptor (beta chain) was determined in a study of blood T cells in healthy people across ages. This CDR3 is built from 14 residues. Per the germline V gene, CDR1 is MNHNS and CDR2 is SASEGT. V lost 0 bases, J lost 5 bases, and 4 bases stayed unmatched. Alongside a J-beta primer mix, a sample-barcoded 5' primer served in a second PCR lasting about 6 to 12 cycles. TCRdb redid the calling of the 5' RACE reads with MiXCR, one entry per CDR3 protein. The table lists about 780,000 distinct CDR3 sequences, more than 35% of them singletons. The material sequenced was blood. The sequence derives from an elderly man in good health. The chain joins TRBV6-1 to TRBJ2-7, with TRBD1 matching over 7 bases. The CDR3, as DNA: TGTGCCAGCAGTGAAGCTGACAGGGTCAACGAGCAGTACTTC. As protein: CASSEADRVNEQYF.